The 11 T cell receptor beta chains given below trace back to one sample, sequenced in a study. TCRdb re-analysed the RT-PCR reads in MiXCR, keeping a single row per CDR3 protein. The sample consists of more than 600,000 distinct CDR3 sequences, 13% to 15% of them appearing once. Sequences were obtained from memory CD4+ T cells from blood. The source of these receptors is a female donor in good health, serving as a healthy control.

This clonotype was observed a handful of times. This chain joins TRBV20-1 and TRBJ1-2; a weak D match, TRBD1 (5 bases). In germline, CDR1 is DFQATT, CDR2 SNEGSKA (reference sequence). The CDR3 totals 12 residues. The V and J ends lost 5 bases and 4 bases respectively, with 11 bases between them. This CDR3 reads CSASVGGYGYTF. The DNA of the CDR3 is TGCAGTGCTTCGGTCGGGGGCTATGGCTACACCTTC.

This clonotype occurred many times. The V gene is TRBV6-5, the J gene TRBJ2-1; the D is unclear. CDR3 length equals 14 residues. V was pared by 7 bases and J by 2 bases, with 12 bases between. Germline V gene data show CDR1 as MNHEY and CDR2 as SVGAGI. For the CDR3, the DNA is TGTGCCAGCACCCAGGACCAAACCTACAATGAGCAGTTCTTC. Translating gives CASTQDQTYNEQFF.

This clonotype was observed at least ten times. This chain links TRBV29-1 with TRBJ1-2, with D hard to call. The V end lost 4 bases, the J end lost 5 bases, and 11 bases lay between the germline ends. This CDR3 has 12 residues. The germline V gene has CDR1 SQVTM and CDR2 ANQGSEA. The CDR3 protein is CSVARRGYGYTF. DNA of the CDR3: TGCAGCGTTGCGAGGCGGGGTTATGGCTACACCTTC.

This clonotype was detected only a few times. The chain combines TRBV6-2 or TRBV6-3 with TRBJ1-5; TRBD1 matches 7 bases. J gave up 3 bases and V 5 bases, and 22 bases lay outside the gene matches. The germline V gene encodes CDR1 MNHEY and CDR2 SVGEGT. This CDR3 spans 20 amino acids. CDR3 bases: TGTGCCAGCAGTAAAGTTTCCGGGACAGACAATTTGGGGTCCAATCAGCCCCAGCATTTT. Translating gives CASSKVSGTDNLGSNQPQHF.

This clonotype was found many times. The chain couples TRBV20-1 to TRBJ2-7; the D gene is possibly TRBD1 (6 bases). Trimming took 3 bases from V and 3 from J, leaving 15 bases between them. CDR3 size: 14 residues. CDR1 and CDR2 from the germline V gene are DFQATT and SNEGSKA (reference sequence). The CDR3 sequence is CSASPIDRLYEQYF. In DNA form, the CDR3 reads TGCAGTGCTAGCCCAATTGACAGGCTCTACGAGCAGTACTTC.

This clonotype was seen only a few times. This sequence joins TRBV20-1 and TRBJ1-2; 7 nucleotides agree with TRBD1. Trimming cost V 6 bases and J 2 bases; bases outside gene matches: 9. The CDR3 loop spans 14 amino acids. Germline lookup yields CDR1 DFQATT and CDR2 SNEGSKA (reference sequence). The CDR3 here is CSAIGDSANYGYTF. The CDR3, as DNA: TGCAGTGCAATTGGGGACAGCGCGAACTATGGCTACACCTTC.

The V gene is TRBV6-2 or TRBV6-3, the J gene TRBJ2-1; 11 nucleotides align to TRBD2. The trim removed 7 bases at V and 4 bases at J, leaving 6 bases unmatched. This CDR3 spans 15 amino acids. Germline values: CDR1 MNHEY, CDR2 SVGEGT. CDR3 protein: CASTVAGGPYNEQFF. The DNA for the CDR3 is TGTGCCAGCACTGTAGCGGGAGGGCCTTACAATGAGCAGTTCTTC.

A few counts support this clonotype. In nucleotides, the CDR3 is TGTGCCAGCAGTGTGTCGGGGGCCAGGGGACGAGGGGGTCAGCCCCAGCATTTT. Its translation is CASSVSGARGRGGQPQHF. The chain links TRBV12-3 or TRBV12-4 to TRBJ1-5; D might be TRBD1 (6 bases). Trimming took off 5 bases at V and 6 bases at J, with 26 bases between the two ends. The CDR3 extends over 18 amino acids.

This CDR3 reads CASNPAGTTQETQYF. The CDR3 DNA reads TGTGCCAGCAACCCAGCCGGGACTACCCAAGAGACCCAGTACTTC. The genes are TRBV9 and TRBJ2-5; the match to TRBD2 covers 7 bases. V lost 6 bases to trimming and J lost 1 base; unmatched junction nucleotides: 9. This CDR3 region has 15 residues. Germline values: CDR1 SGDLS, CDR2 YYNGEE.

This clonotype was seen ten or more times. The chain combines TRBV10-2 with TRBJ2-7; 9 bases map to TRBD1. The CDR3 covers 14 residues. V shed 4 bases and J 6 bases; nucleotides not matched to a gene: 7. Germline lookup yields CDR1 WSHSY and CDR2 SAAADI. CDR3 sequence reads: CASSGGTGLTEQYF. DNA of the CDR3: TGCGCCAGCAGTGGAGGGACAGGGTTAACCGAGCAGTACTTC.

This rearrangement joins TRBV5-1 to TRBJ2-1; 7 bases fit TRBD2. The CDR3 runs to 13 residues. Per the germline V gene, CDR1 is SGHRS and CDR2 is YFSETQ. Losses at the gene ends were 2 bases for V and 6 bases for J; bases not matched to a gene: 2. The CDR3 is CASSFTSVNEQFF. The CDR3 DNA sequence: TGCGCCAGCAGCTTTACTAGCGTCAATGAGCAGTTCTTC. The whole variable domain, remainder taken from reference TRBV5-1 and TRBJ2-1, is KAGVTQTPRYLIKTRGQQVTLSCSPISGHRSVSWYQQTPGQGLQFLFEYFSETQRNKGNFPGRFSGRQFSNSRSEMNVSTLELGDSALYLCASSFTSVNEQFFGPGTRLTVL.